The next 9 T cell receptor beta chains were all read from a single sample in a study of blood T cell repertoires in COVID-19. The protocol was immunoSEQ multiplex PCR, while the TCRdb copy is restricted to in-frame clones and leaves out a portion. This sample has roughly 130,000 clones, with approximately 80% found just once. The sample taken for sequencing was peripheral blood. The receptors derive from a woman aged 55-70 years with acute or convalescent COVID-19.

The chain employs TRBV30 and TRBJ1-1, with D perhaps TRBD1 (5 bases). Trimming removed 4 bases from V and 1 base from J, with 10 bases in between. The germline V gene encodes CDR1 GTSNPN and CDR2 SVGIG (reference sequence). This CDR3 region has 13 residues. The CDR3 DNA is TGTGCCTGGAACCCGACAGAGAACACTGAAGCTTTCTTT. It translates to CAWNPTENTEAFF.

This sequence joins TRBV19 and TRBJ1-2; D gene unclear. Germline V lookup: CDR1 LNHDA, CDR2 SQIVND (reference sequence). The CDR3 covers 13 residues. Trimming took 3 bases from V and 1 from J, leaving 6 bases between them. The CDR3 nucleotides are TGTGCCAGTAGTATTATGAGTAACTATGGCTACACCTTC. This codes for CASSIMSNYGYTF. Based on the CDR3 plus reference TRBV19 and TRBJ1-2, the full variable domain is DGGITQSPKYLFRKEGQNVTLSCEQNLNHDAMYWYRQDPGQGLRLIYYSQIVNDFQKGDIAEGYSVSREKKESFPLTVTSAQKNPTAFYLCASSIMSNYGYTFGSGTRLTVV.

The chain employs TRBV5-5 and TRBJ2-5, with D possibly TRBD2 on 5 matching bases. CDR1 SGHKS and CDR2 YYEKEE come from the germline V gene (reference sequence). CDR3 size: 12 residues. Trimming took off 2 bases at V and 3 bases at J, with 5 bases between the two ends. This CDR3 is CASSFGEETQYF. The CDR3 DNA follows: TGTGCCAGCAGCTTCGGGGAAGAGACCCAGTACTTC. Based on the CDR3 plus reference TRBV5-5 and TRBJ2-5, the full variable domain is DAGVTQSPTHLIKTRGQQVTLRCSPISGHKSVSWYQQVLGQGPQFIFQYYEKEERGRGNFPDRFSARQFPNYSSELNVNALLLGDSALYLCASSFGEETQYFGPGTRLLVL.

This chain uses TRBV11-2 with TRBJ1-2, with a tentative D call TRBD1 (6 bases). Germline lookup yields CDR1 SGHAT and CDR2 FQNNGV. The CDR3 totals 14 residues. V dropped 2 bases and J dropped 4 bases, with 11 bases sitting between them. CDR3 protein: CASSLRTALYGYTF. CDR3 sequence (DNA): TGTGCCAGCAGCTTAAGGACAGCCCTCTATGGCTACACCTTC.

J is TRBJ1-2 and V is TRBV5-4; 8 bases are a match to TRBD1. The CDR3 has 14 residues. Germline V gene data show CDR1 as SGHNT and CDR2 as YYREEE (reference sequence). The ends lost 0 bases at V and 8 bases at J; junction bases unmatched: 6. The CDR3 DNA reads as TGTGCCAGCAGCTTGGGGACAGGGATAGGCGGCTACACCTTC. As protein: CASSLGTGIGGYTF.

The CDR3 loop reads CASQSQLAGGGEQFF. In DNA, the CDR3 is TGTGCCAGCCAATCCCAGCTAGCGGGGGGGGGCGAGCAGTTCTTC. The chain has TRBV2 and TRBJ2-1, with TRBD2 matching over 12 bases. After removal of 8 bases from V and 10 bases from J, the junction contained 12 bases not matched to a gene. CDR1 SNHLY and CDR2 FYNNEI come from the germline V gene. The CDR3 has 15 amino acids.

The V gene is TRBV7-6, the J gene TRBJ2-1; 7 nucleotides agree with TRBD2. V dropped 2 bases and J dropped 2; count of bases not matched to a gene: 3. The germline V gene encodes CDR1 SGHVS and CDR2 FNYEAQ. The CDR3 runs to 15 residues. The DNA of the CDR3 is TGTGCCAGCAGCTTAATGGGGGGGACCTACAATGAGCAGTTCTTC. It is translated as CASSLMGGTYNEQFF. Full variable domain (outside the CDR3, taken from reference TRBV7-6 and TRBJ2-1): GAGVSQSPRYKVTKRGQDVALRCDPISGHVSLYWYRQALGQGPEFLTYFNYEAQQDKSGLPNDRFSAERPEGSISTLTIQRTEQRDSAMYRCASSLMGGTYNEQFFGPGTRLTVL.

The V and J genes are TRBV11-2 and TRBJ1-3, with D unclear. V lost 2 bases to trimming and J lost 7 bases, with 15 bases between them. The CDR3 runs to 15 residues. Per the germline V gene, CDR1 is SGHAT and CDR2 is FQNNGV. CDR3 sequence reads: CASSLPQGWRNTIYF. In DNA, the CDR3 is TGTGCCAGCAGCTTACCACAAGGTTGGCGGAACACCATATATTTT.

The genes are TRBV3-1 (or the pseudogene TRBV3-2) and TRBJ1-6; perhaps TRBD1 as D (6 bases). The germline V gene encodes CDR1 LGHDT and CDR2 YNNKEL (reference sequence). This CDR3 comprises 15 residues. V gave up 5 bases and J gave up 9 bases, with 17 bases separating them. CDR3 DNA sequence: TGTGCCAGCAGCTCCGGGACACTTGGGAGTTCACCCCTCCACTTT. It translates to CASSSGTLGSSPLHF.